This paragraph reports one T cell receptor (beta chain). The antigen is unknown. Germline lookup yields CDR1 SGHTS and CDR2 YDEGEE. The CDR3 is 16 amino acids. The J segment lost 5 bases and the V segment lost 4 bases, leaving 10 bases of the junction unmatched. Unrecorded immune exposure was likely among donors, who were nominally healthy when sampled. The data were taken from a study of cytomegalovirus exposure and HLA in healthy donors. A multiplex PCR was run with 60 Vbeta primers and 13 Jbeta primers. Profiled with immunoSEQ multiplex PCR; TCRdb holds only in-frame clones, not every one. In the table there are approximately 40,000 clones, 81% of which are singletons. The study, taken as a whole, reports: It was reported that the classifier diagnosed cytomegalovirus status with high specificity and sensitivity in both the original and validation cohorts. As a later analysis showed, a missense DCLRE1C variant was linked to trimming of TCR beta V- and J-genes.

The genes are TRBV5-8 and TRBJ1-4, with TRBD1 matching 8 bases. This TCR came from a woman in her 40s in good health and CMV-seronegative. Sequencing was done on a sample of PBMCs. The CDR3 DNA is TGTGCCAGCAGCCGAGGACAGGGAAATGGCAATGAAAAACTGTTTTTT. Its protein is CASSRGQGNGNEKLFF.